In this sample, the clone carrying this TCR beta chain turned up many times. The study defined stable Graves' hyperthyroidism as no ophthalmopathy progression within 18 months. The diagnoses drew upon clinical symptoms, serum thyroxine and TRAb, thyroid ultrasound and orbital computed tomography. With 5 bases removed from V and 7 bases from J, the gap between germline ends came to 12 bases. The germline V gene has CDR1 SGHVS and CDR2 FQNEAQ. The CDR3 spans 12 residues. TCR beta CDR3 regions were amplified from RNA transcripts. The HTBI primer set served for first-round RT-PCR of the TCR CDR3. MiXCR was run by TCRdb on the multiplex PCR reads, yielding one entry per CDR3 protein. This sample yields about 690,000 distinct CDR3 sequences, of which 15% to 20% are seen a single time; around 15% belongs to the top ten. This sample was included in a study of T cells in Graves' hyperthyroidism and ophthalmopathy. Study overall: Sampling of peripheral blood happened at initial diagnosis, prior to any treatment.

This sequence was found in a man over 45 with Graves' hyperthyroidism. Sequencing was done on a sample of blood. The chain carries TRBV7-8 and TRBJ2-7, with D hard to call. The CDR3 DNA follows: TGTGCCAGCAGCCCGCGATCTAGAGAGCAGTACTTC. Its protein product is CASSPRSREQYF.